This T cell receptor beta chain comes out of a study of cytomegalovirus exposure and HLA in healthy donors (dated by TCRdb to about 2017). Turning to the overall study: An earlier analysis of around 600 of the donors reported 250 to 300 Gb of sequence data and roughly 110 million unique TCR beta sequences from roughly 200 million T cells. An early release covering 500 to 750 HLA-typed donors comprised approximately 300 gigabases of sequencing data and 85 million or so unique TCR sequences. The genetic ancestry cluster associated with self-reported Caucasian donors included 81% of the 398 genotyped donors. The aim of the study was to test whether cataloging public T cell receptors could identify signatures of past pathogen exposure. The T cell repertoires of some 670 subjects were profiled by immunosequencing and related to cytomegalovirus serostatus. A separate validation cohort of roughly 110 different subjects was used in addition to the roughly 670-subject first cohort. High-throughput TCR immunosequencing, statistical association of individual TCRs with disease status, and machine learning were combined to predict cytomegalovirus infection status. To study patterns of TCR occurrence, a later analysis re-analyzed previously published TCR beta repertoires from under 750 donors and added high-resolution HLA genotyping. Rather than using new phenotypic data, the later analysis identified candidate immune exposures from TCR beta sequences and from how often those sequences occurred across donors. To decide whether each TCR beta V gene segment behaved as functional or pseudogenic, an earlier analysis of nearly 600 of the donors relied on high-throughput TCR beta sequencing. Donor age, sex, ethnicity and CMV serostatus were compiled together with the repertoire data. A later genetic analysis used genome-wide SNP genotypes for about 60% of the roughly 700 donors, treating that subset as a discovery cohort. All discovery cohort repertoires had been generated using a single sequencing platform. Both class I and class II loci were covered by HLA typing, at four-digit resolution. The number of typed donors differed by locus: about 620-630 for A, B, C, DRB1 and DQB1; some 500 for DQA1; 606 for DPA1; and roughly 450 for DPB1. Five DR-DQ haplotypes were treated as single units for association and clustering because of strong linkage in the cohort. Among under 450 genotyped donors of the cohort, an average of approximately 230,000 unique TCR beta nucleotide sequences were sequenced per donor, around 20% of them non-productive.

The cohort comprised fewer than 700 healthy bone marrow donors. All cohort members were sampled while nominally healthy, although unrecorded immune exposures were likely present. The donor tested CMV seronegative and was one of the 352 seronegative cohort members. A peripheral blood sample was provided by each donor, and peripheral blood mononuclear cells were used for TCR beta sequencing. Genomic DNA was extracted from the blood cell samples with the Qiagen DNeasy Blood Extraction Kit. Concerning this clone itself: Its antigen target is currently unknown. Per-base quality was not reported, and no clone a single base away is much larger than it.

Via the germline V gene, CDR1 is MDHEN and CDR2 SYDVKM. The CDR3 has 14 amino acids, counting the end cysteine and phenylalanine. Solely the CDR3 DNA is kept, with 42 bases framed from the first base. Trimmed from V: 4 bases; trimmed from J: 11 bases; junction bases lacking a gene match: 10. Library preparation was by the immunoSEQ multiplex PCR assay. For the multiplex PCR, a mixture combining 60 forward primers for TCR Vbeta segments and 13 reverse primers for TCR Jbeta segments was used. The CDR3 region of rearranged TCR beta genes was amplified from genomic DNA by a multiplex PCR assay. The amplified TCR beta libraries were sequenced on the Illumina HiSeq System as 87-base-pair reads. The authors processed their data as follows. In a later analysis, about 80 million unique TCR beta chains were counted across the roughly 610 repertoires, and roughly 11 million of these chains were shared by at least two donors. A nearest-neighbor algorithm error-corrected the raw reads and collapsed the reads into unique sequences, merging closely related sequences to remove PCR and sequencing errors. CDR3 sequences were aligned to IMGT reference sequences to assign V, D and J gene segments. Each retained sequence needed at least a six-nucleotide match to both a V gene segment and a J gene segment. A rearrangement was called productive if the CDR3 had no stop codons and remained in frame with V and J, and every other rearrangement was called non-productive. CDR3 was defined according to IMGT convention as the region running from the second conserved V-encoded cysteine to the conserved J-encoded phenylalanine. Sequences without an unambiguous match to a single V gene segment were excluded from the earlier analysis of about 600 of the donors. An earlier analysis of a few hundred of the donors classified V segments as functional when productive rearrangements were above 56.7% and as segregating when the standard deviation between donors was above 5%. To diagnose cytomegalovirus status from the catalog of TCR beta chain sequences, a statistical classification framework was built. In a later analysis, TCR nucleotide sequences were compared against IMGT/GENE-DB human TR gene sequences so that V and J genes could be assigned. Using the TCRdist pipeline, a later analysis assigned CDR3 sequences along with most-parsimonious VDJ recombination scenarios. A later analysis defined each TCR beta chain by its CDR3 amino acid sequence plus V-gene family, and excluded reads lacking a unique V-gene family. A later analysis removed nearly 600 highly shared, low-generation-probability nucleotide sequences to deal with suspected cross-contamination and a sequencing artifact. In a later analysis, a clonal expansion index for each public chain was calculated from normalized within-repertoire ranks of inferred template counts. In a later analysis, generation probabilities were computed using a VDJ recombination model fitted to out-of-frame rearrangements, and the results were checked against IGoR. In a later analysis, hypergeometric tests were used to score TCR-TCR, TCR-HLA and TCR-CMV co-occurrence, with a repertoire-size bias correction applied to TCR pairs. False discovery rates were estimated in a later analysis by permuting HLA or CMV assignments 20 times. In a later analysis, co-occurring TCRs were grouped with DBSCAN, and TCRdist sequence similarity was added when clustering was performed within HLA-allele-positive subsets. Co-occurrence clustering excluded repertoires with fewer than 30,000 or more than 120,000 public chains, plus five with anomalous nucleotide sharing. TCRdb took over this immuneACCESS table, retaining in-frame rearrangements with V and J assigned. Such tables are incomplete; in checked studies, under half of the missing clones stem from an unresolved V gene, and the remainder is unexplained. From that table come the V and J calls and clone size; the DNA was used to work out D and trimming. A total of about 140,000 clones appear in this sample, roughly 81% of them only once. The ten largest clones add up to under 2% of the sample.

General study outcomes and caveats: The study gave a list of roughly 150 TCR beta chains associated with cytomegalovirus. Compared with equally common non-associated chains, HLA-associated TCR beta chains in a later analysis were more clonally expanded and had lower generation probabilities. An association between a missense DCLRE1C variant and V-gene and J-gene trimming of TCR beta chains was found in a later genetic analysis and replicated in an independent cohort. This cohort had only TCR beta chains sequenced, and the lack of alpha or paired-chain data limited which features could be detected. In a later analysis, the rate of TCR association differed among HLA loci, with DRB1 alleles having the most associated TCRs and HLA-C alleles having the fewest. Fewer than 20 rarely observed V segments, including chromosome 9 orphons, were excluded from the earlier analysis of approximately 500 of the donors because counts were too low. Correlated functional status among segregating V segments might be attributable to linkage disequilibrium, but an unknown experimental factor could not be ruled out. According to a later analysis, parvovirus B19, influenza, CMV and Epstein-Barr virus appeared linked to several top co-occurrence clusters. A cluster of highly shared sequence variants was judged likely to represent a technical artifact of the sequencing pipeline. Most TCR sequences were observed very rarely across donors, whereas some public TCRs were present in many individuals. The 87-base-pair reads could not distinguish some IMGT-functional V segments, including TRBV6-2 and TRBV6-3, so those segments were excluded. In an earlier analysis of about 600 of the donors, most TCR beta V segments appeared in productive rearrangements about 87% or about 30% of the time, broadly matching IMGT annotations. The classifier was reported to diagnose cytomegalovirus status with high specificity and sensitivity in both the original cohort and the validation cohort. According to the authors, the approach could potentially be generalized to other disease states and immunological phenotypes. When HLA alleles, especially DR and DQ, strongly co-occurred, attributing TCR associations to individual alleles was difficult. According to a later analysis, most CMV-associated TCR beta chains appeared to be HLA-restricted, and the HLA associations seemed to be driven largely by CMV exposure. A further reported finding was that TCR beta sequences accurately predicted the HLA-A and HLA-B alleles for most subjects in the first cohort. HLA typing was unavailable for some donors at each locus, so association tests used only the typed subset. Sequencing depth was assumed to be roughly uniform across donors in the presence/absence analyses, though that assumption may not hold. For the cohort, immune exposure information was limited to CMV serostatus. In a later genetic analysis, fewer N-insertions in productive TCRs were reported among donors in an Asian-associated ancestry cluster than the roughly 640-donor mean. Specific HLA alleles were associated with roughly 16,000 TCR beta sequences at a false discovery rate of 0.05 in a later analysis. A few of the identified cytomegalovirus-associated TCR beta chains were confirmed in vitro to be specific for cytomegalovirus antigens.

Rearrangement joined TRBV28 to TRBJ1-1; 10 bases in the middle match TRBD1. The sequenced sample consisted of PBMCs. The clonotype originates from a female donor in good health and CMV-seronegative. DNA sequence: TGTGCCAGCAGTTCTGGGACAGGGGTTCGGTTTGCTTTCTTT. This is translated as CASSSGTGVRFAFF.